The present T cell receptor (beta chain) was sequenced within a study of blood T cell repertoires in COVID-19. Overall study: COVID-19 samples collected from the United States, Italy and Spain covered acute and convalescent phases. Nucleic acid was either cDNA or gDNA, and it came from T cells, B-cell-depleted T cells, or PBMCs.

In the original processing: Amplification from reference gene primers served as the basis for estimated nucleated cell counts. Profiled with immunoSEQ multiplex PCR; TCRdb holds only in-frame clones, not every one. V, J and clone size are taken as reported in that table, and D and trimming were inferred from the DNA itself. The data hold roughly 180,000 clones, with roughly nine tenths observed a single time. This CDR3 spans 15 amino acids. Germline V gene lookup returns CDR1 MDHEN and CDR2 SYDVKM. Trimming removed 8 bases at V and 1 base at J, with 17 bases between. This receptor was obtained from a man between 65 and 79 years old with active or convalescent COVID-19. Specimen: peripheral blood. The gene calls are TRBV28 and TRBJ1-1; the D gene is possibly TRBD1 (6 bases). The CDR3 sequence is CASPRVPGANTEAFF. DNA of the CDR3: TGTGCCAGCCCCCGGGTTCCAGGGGCGAACACTGAAGCTTTCTTT. Filled out from reference TRBV28 and TRBJ1-1, the complete variable domain reads DVKVTQSSRYLVKRTGEKVFLECVQDMDHENMFWYRQDPGLGLRLIYFSYDVKMKEKGDIPEGYSVSREKKERFSLILESASTNQTSMYLCASPRVPGANTEAFFGQGTRLTVV.